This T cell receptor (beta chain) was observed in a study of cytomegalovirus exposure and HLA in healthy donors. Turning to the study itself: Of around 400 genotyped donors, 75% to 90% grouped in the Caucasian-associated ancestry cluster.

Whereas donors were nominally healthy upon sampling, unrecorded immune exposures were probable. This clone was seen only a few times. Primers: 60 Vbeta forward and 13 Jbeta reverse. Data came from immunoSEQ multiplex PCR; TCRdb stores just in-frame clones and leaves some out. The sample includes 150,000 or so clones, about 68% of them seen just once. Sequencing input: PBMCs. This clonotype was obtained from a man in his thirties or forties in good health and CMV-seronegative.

CDR3 in amino acids: CASSPDRGEEKLFF. The CDR3, as DNA: TGTGCCAGCAGCCCCGACAGGGGTGAGGAAAAACTGTTTTTT. This chain joins TRBV28 and TRBJ1-4; 8 bases map to TRBD1. V shed 6 bases, J shed 8 bases, and the junction held 8 bases outside the gene matches. Germline CDR1 is MDHEN and CDR2 is SYDVKM. The CDR3 is 14 residues long.